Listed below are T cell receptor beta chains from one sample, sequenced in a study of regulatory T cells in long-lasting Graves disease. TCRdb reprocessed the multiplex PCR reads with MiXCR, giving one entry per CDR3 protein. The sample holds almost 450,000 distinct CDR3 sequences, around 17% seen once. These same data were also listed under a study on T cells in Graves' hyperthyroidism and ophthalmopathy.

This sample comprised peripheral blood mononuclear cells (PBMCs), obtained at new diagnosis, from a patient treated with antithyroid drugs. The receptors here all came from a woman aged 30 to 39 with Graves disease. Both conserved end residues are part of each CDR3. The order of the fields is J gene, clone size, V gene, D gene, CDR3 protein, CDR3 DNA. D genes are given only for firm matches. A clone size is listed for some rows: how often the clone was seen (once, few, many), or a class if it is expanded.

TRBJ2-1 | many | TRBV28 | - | CASSFGEQFF | TGTGCCAGCAGTTTCGGTGAGCAGTTCTTC
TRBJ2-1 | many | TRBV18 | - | CASSPPGVSRTYNEQFF | TGTGCCAGCTCACCCCCTGGAGTTAGCCGTACTTACAATGAGCAGTTCTTC
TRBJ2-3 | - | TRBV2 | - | CASMRLEVSLSSTDTQYF | TGTGCCAGCATGAGACTAGAGGTTTCATTAAGTAGCACAGATACGCAGTATTTT
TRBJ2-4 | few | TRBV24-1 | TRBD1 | CATSPTEGTGLEAKNIQYF | TGTGCCACCAGTCCCACAGAGGGGACAGGGTTGGAGGCCAAAAACATTCAGTACTTC
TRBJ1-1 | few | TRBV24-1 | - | CATSDPGLSTEAFF | TGTGCCACCAGTGACCCCGGGCTGAGCACTGAAGCTTTCTTT
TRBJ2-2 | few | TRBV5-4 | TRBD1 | CASSLEGGQDNTGELFF | TGTGCCAGCAGCTTGGAAGGGGGACAGGATAACACCGGGGAGCTGTTTTTT
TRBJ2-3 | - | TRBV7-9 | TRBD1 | CASSSSPGQGDFLSDTQYF | TGTGCCAGCAGCTCAAGTCCGGGACAGGGGGATTTTTTATCAGATACGCAGTATTTT
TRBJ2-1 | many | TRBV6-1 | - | CASSAKGDYNEQFF | TGTGCCAGCAGTGCAAAGGGAGATTACAATGAGCAGTTCTTC
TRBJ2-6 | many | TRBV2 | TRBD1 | CASRARQGIDSGANVLTF | TGTGCCAGCAGGGCCCGACAGGGGATAGACTCTGGGGCCAACGTCCTGACTTTC
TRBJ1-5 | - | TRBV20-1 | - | CSATEWEGRNQPQHF | TGCAGTGCTACAGAGTGGGAGGGACGCAATCAGCCCCAGCATTTT
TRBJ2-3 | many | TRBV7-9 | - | CASSFQPGQSIAAGRGDTQYF | TGTGCCAGCAGCTTCCAACCAGGACAGTCAATAGCGGCGGGTCGGGGGGATACGCAGTATTTT
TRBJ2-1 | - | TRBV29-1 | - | CSVEGRDYSYNEQFF | TGCAGCGTTGAAGGGCGGGATTACTCCTACAATGAGCAGTTCTTC
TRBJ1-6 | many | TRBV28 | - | CASSPARGGENNSPLHF | TGTGCCAGCAGTCCAGCGAGGGGGGGAGAGAATAATTCACCCCTCCACTTT
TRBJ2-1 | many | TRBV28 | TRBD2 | CASTHRTSGYNEQFF | TGTGCCAGCACCCATAGGACTAGCGGATACAATGAGCAGTTCTTC